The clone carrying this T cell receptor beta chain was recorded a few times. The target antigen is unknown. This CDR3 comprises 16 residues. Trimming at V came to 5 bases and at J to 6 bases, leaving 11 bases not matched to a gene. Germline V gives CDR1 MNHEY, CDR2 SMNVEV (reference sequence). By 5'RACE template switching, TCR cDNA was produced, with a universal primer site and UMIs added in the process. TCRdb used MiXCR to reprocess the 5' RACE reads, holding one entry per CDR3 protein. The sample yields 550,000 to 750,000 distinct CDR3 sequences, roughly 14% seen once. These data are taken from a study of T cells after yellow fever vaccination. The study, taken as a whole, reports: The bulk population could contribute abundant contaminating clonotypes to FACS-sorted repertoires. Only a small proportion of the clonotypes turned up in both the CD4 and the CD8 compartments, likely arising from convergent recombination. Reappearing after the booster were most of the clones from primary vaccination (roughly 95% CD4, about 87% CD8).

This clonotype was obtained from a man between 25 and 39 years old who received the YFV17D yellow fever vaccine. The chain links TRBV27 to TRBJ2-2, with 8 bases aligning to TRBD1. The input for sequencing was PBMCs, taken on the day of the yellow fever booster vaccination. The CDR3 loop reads CASSPRTGRISGELFF. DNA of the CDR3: TGTGCCAGCAGTCCCAGGACAGGGAGAATTTCCGGGGAGCTGTTTTTT.